The 32 T cell receptor beta chains below were found in one sample sequenced in a study of monozygotic twins with cystic fibrosis. Data came from immunoSEQ multiplex PCR; TCRdb stores just in-frame clones and leaves some out. The sample contains thousands of clones, 94% of which appear only once. The specimen was blood. These TCRs come from a boy younger than 10 with cystic fibrosis.

V is TRBV29-1 and J is TRBJ2-5, with unresolved D. Germline V CDR1 and CDR2: SQVTM, ANQGSEA. V lost 2 bases, J lost 2 bases, and 15 bases lay in between. The CDR3 spans 15 residues. CDR3 protein: CSVEWVRFVQETQYF. The DNA of the CDR3 is TGCAGCGTTGAATGGGTCCGGTTTGTGCAAGAGACCCAGTACTTC.

The chain carries TRBV11-2 and TRBJ1-1; possibly TRBD1 for D (6 bases). The V end was cut by 5 bases, the J end by 6 bases, with 22 bases between. Germline CDR1 reads SGHAT; CDR2 reads FQNNGV. The CDR3 is made up of 16 amino acids. The CDR3 DNA reads as TGTGCCAGCAGCCTGCCGACAGGAGCCTCGGGCCCTGAAGCTTTCTTT. This gives the protein CASSLPTGASGPEAFF.

This clone showed up just once. CDR3 sequence (DNA): TGCGCCAGCAGCCAAGATCGGAACACAGATACGCAGTATTTT. Encoded protein: CASSQDRNTDTQYF. The V gene is TRBV4-1, the J gene TRBJ2-3, with D hard to call. CDR1 MGHRA and CDR2 YSYEKL come from the germline V gene. The CDR3 sequence is 14 residues long. Trimming stripped 0 bases from V and 2 bases from J, with 6 bases between.

CDR3 coding DNA: TGTGCCAGCAGTGACACAGATCGGTCGAAGGAAAAACTGTTTTTT. This translates into CASSDTDRSKEKLFF. V usage is TRBV2 and J usage is TRBJ1-4; no definite D call. V lost 3 bases and J lost 8, with 16 bases in between. The CDR3 loop spans 15 amino acids. Germline CDR1 reads SNHLY; CDR2 reads FYNNEI.

The chain combines TRBV5-6 with TRBJ2-5, with D maybe TRBD2 (5 bases). The V gene's germline CDR1 is SGHDT and CDR2 YYEEEE. The CDR3 extends over 12 amino acids. Trimming took 2 bases from V and 5 from J, leaving 7 bases between them. The CDR3 is CASSLRRETQYF. CDR3 DNA: TGTGCCAGCAGCTTACGGAGGGAGACCCAGTACTTC.

The chain uses TRBV6-5 and TRBJ1-1; weak D call: TRBD1 (6 bases). V was clipped by 5 bases and J by 5 bases, with 12 bases between them. The germline gives CDR1 MNHEY, CDR2 SVGAGI. The length of the CDR3 is 13 residues. In nucleotides, the CDR3 is TGTGCCAGCAGTCTCCAGGGGAGTACTGAAGCTTTCTTT. Its translation: CASSLQGSTEAFF.

The chain is built from TRBV27 and TRBJ1-2; the D gene is possibly TRBD1 (6 bases). The CDR3 is 15 residues long. V was cut by 6 bases and J by 4 bases, with 18 bases left in between. From germline, CDR1 is MNHEY and CDR2 SMNVEV (reference sequence). CDR3 coding DNA: TGTGCCAGCAGCTTCATCCGCGGGGGCGGCTATGGCTACACCTTC. Its translation: CASSFIRGGGYGYTF.

This clone was found once. V is TRBV2 and J is TRBJ1-4, with 9 bases aligning to TRBD1. Trimming took 2 bases from V and 5 from J; bases not matched to a gene: 9. The CDR3 sequence is 17 residues long. Germline CDR1 is SNHLY and CDR2 is FYNNEI. CDR3 sequence reads: CASSERKGQGLNEKLFF. The CDR3 coding sequence is TGTGCCAGCAGTGAAAGGAAGGGACAGGGACTAAATGAAAAACTGTTTTTT.

V usage is TRBV7-2 and J usage is TRBJ2-7; TRBD2 matches 7 bases. The CDR3 is 15 residues long. Germline CDR1 SGHTA, CDR2 FQGNSA. Trimming cost V 2 bases and J 5 bases; bases outside gene matches: 9. The CDR3 here is CASSLSPAGLDEQYF. The DNA for the CDR3 is TGTGCCAGCAGCTTAAGCCCAGCGGGGCTCGACGAGCAGTACTTC.

This chain joins TRBV7-9 and TRBJ2-3; no definite D call. Germline CDR1 is SEHNR and CDR2 is FQNEAQ (reference sequence). V gave up 5 bases and J gave up 3 bases, with 12 bases separating them. The CDR3 extends over 14 amino acids. For the CDR3, the DNA is TGTGCCAGCAGCCCAACCCTGGGAACAGATACGCAGTATTTT. Amino acids: CASSPTLGTDTQYF.

The chain recombines TRBV18 with TRBJ2-7; TRBD1 matches 8 bases. This CDR3 contains 14 residues. V lost 4 bases and J lost 3; bases outside the gene matches: 5. In germline, CDR1 is KGHSH, CDR2 LQKENI. The CDR3 DNA reads TGTGCCAGCTCACTGGGGACAGGTCTCTACGAGCAGTACTTC. Amino acids: CASSLGTGLYEQYF.

CDR3 residues: CASSLRQEREAFF. CDR3 in DNA: TGTGCCAGCAGCCTTAGACAGGAACGGGAAGCTTTCTTT. This sequence joins TRBV11-2 and TRBJ1-1; the D gene is possibly TRBD1 (6 bases). The V gene lost 5 bases and the J gene lost 8 bases, with 15 bases spanning the gap. The germline V gene encodes CDR1 SGHAT and CDR2 FQNNGV. The CDR3 has 13 amino acids.

This chain joins TRBV7-2 and TRBJ1-1; D gene uncertain. Between the trimmed V and J ends, which lost 4 bases and 5 bases, there was a span of 17 bases. Per the germline V gene, CDR1 is SGHTA and CDR2 is FQGNSA. CDR3 length: 15 residues. CDR3 sequence: CASSSPAVSGTEAFF. In nucleotides, the CDR3 is TGTGCCAGCAGCTCTCCCGCCGTCTCCGGGACTGAAGCTTTCTTT.

The V gene is TRBV11-1, the J gene TRBJ2-5; weak D call: TRBD1 (6 bases). Germline CDR1 is SGHAT and CDR2 is FQDESV (reference sequence). The CDR3 contains 14 residues. V lost 5 bases and J 0 bases, leaving 10 bases between the germline ends. The DNA for the CDR3 is TGTGCCAGCAGCCAGGACAGTTACCAAGAGACCCAGTACTTC. Protein product: CASSQDSYQETQYF.

This rearrangement joins TRBV14 to TRBJ1-2, with D perhaps TRBD1 (5 bases). Trimming shortened V by 2 bases and J by 7 bases, and 11 bases separated the two germline ends. This CDR3 has 13 amino acids. The germline V gene has CDR1 SGHDN and CDR2 FVKESK. The chain's CDR3 is CASSQTEGVGYTF. The CDR3 DNA reads TGTGCCAGCAGCCAAACGGAAGGGGTTGGCTACACCTTC. Using reference TRBV14 and TRBJ1-2 for the parts outside the CDR3, the full variable domain is EAGVTQFPSHSVIEKGQTVTLRCDPISGHDNLYWYRRVMGKEIKFLLHFVKESKQDESGMPNNRFLAERTGGTYSTLKVQPAELEDSGVYFCASSQTEGVGYTFGSGTRLTVV.

The J gene is TRBJ1-1, the V gene TRBV5-6; maybe TRBD1 (5 bases). The CDR3 covers 14 residues. V lost 6 bases and J 5 bases, leaving 17 bases between the germline ends. Germline lookup yields CDR1 SGHDT and CDR2 YYEEEE. CDR3: CASNSDRGWTEAFF. The CDR3 DNA reads as TGTGCCAGCAACTCGGATAGGGGTTGGACTGAAGCTTTCTTT.

The chain employs TRBV5-8 and TRBJ2-3; D is undetermined. Germline V CDR1 and CDR2: SGHTS, YDEGEE. V shed 2 bases and J shed 2 bases, with 3 bases lying between them. The length of the CDR3 is 12 residues. The CDR3 sequence is CASSFSTDTQYF. CDR3 DNA sequence: TGTGCCAGCAGCTTCTCCACAGATACGCAGTATTTT.

The chain has TRBV7-2 and TRBJ2-1; 7 nucleotides match TRBD2. The CDR3 spans 15 residues. Unmatched junction bases numbered 12, after V lost 4 bases and J lost 9 bases. Germline loops: CDR1 SGHTA, CDR2 FQGNSA. The CDR3 sequence is CASSSQTSAGSEQFF. The DNA of the CDR3 is TGTGCCAGCAGCTCCCAAACTAGCGCGGGTAGTGAGCAGTTCTTC.

The V call is TRBV5-1, the J call TRBJ2-5; D uncertain. The V end lost 0 bases, the J end lost 0 bases, and 0 bases lay between the germline ends. CDR1 SGHRS and CDR2 YFSETQ come from the germline V gene. This CDR3 spans 12 amino acids. CDR3 sequence reads: CASSLDQETQYF. CDR3 bases: TGCGCCAGCAGCTTGGACCAAGAGACCCAGTACTTC. Using reference TRBV5-1 and TRBJ2-5 for the parts outside the CDR3, the full variable domain is KAGVTQTPRYLIKTRGQQVTLSCSPISGHRSVSWYQQTPGQGLQFLFEYFSETQRNKGNFPGRFSGRQFSNSRSEMNVSTLELGDSALYLCASSLDQETQYFGPGTRLLVL.

The chain employs TRBV5-1 and TRBJ2-1; D gene uncertain. Deletions cut 1 base from V and 6 bases from J, with 8 bases between. The CDR3 covers 13 residues. In germline, CDR1 is SGHRS, CDR2 YFSETQ. The CDR3 coding sequence is TGCGCCAGCAGCTTGTTTTTCTCCAATGAGCAGTTCTTC. Translation: CASSLFFSNEQFF.

V is TRBV28 and J is TRBJ2-7, with D perhaps TRBD2 (6 bases). Trimming took 6 bases from V and 3 from J, leaving 21 bases between them. The CDR3 is 16 residues long. Germline-derived CDR1 and CDR2 are MDHEN and SYDVKM. CDR3 nucleotides: TGTGCCAGCAGCTTAGGGGCTTCTAGCGTTCACTACGAGCAGTACTTC. Encoded protein: CASSLGASSVHYEQYF.

The gene calls are TRBV11-2 and TRBJ1-2; possibly TRBD1 for D (5 bases). The CDR3 is 13 amino acids. V was shortened by 2 bases and J by 8 bases, with 12 bases between the two germline ends. From germline, CDR1 is SGHAT and CDR2 FQNNGV. The CDR3 DNA follows: TGTGCCAGCAGCTTACGAACGGGGGTGGGCTACACCTTC. Translation gives CASSLRTGVGYTF.

The chain employs TRBV2 and TRBJ1-6, with TRBD1 as a possible D gene (6 bases). Per germline, CDR1 SNHLY and CDR2 FYNNEI. This CDR3 has 13 amino acids. V was trimmed by 11 bases and J by 8 bases, leaving 16 bases between them. The CDR3 loop is CAGRGQRDSPLHF. The CDR3, as DNA: TGTGCCGGACGCGGACAGAGGGATTCACCCCTCCACTTT. Supplemented by reference TRBV2 and TRBJ1-6, the full variable domain reads EPEVTQTPSHQVTQMGQEVILRCVPISNHLYFYWYRQILGQKVEFLVSFYNNEISEKSEIFDDQFSVERPDGSNFTLKIRSTKLEDSAMYFCAGRGQRDSPLHFGNGTRLTVT.

J is TRBJ1-2 and V is TRBV14, with TRBD1 matching 9 bases. In germline, CDR1 is SGHDN, CDR2 FVKESK. The V and J ends lost 4 bases and 4 bases, in that order; junction bases with no gene match: 10. This CDR3 has 16 residues. CDR3 DNA sequence: TGTGCCAGCAGCCCCCGGACAGGGGAGGGTCCCTATGGCTACACCTTC. Protein product: CASSPRTGEGPYGYTF. The variable domain in full, with the rest retrieved from reference TRBV14 and TRBJ1-2, is EAGVTQFPSHSVIEKGQTVTLRCDPISGHDNLYWYRRVMGKEIKFLLHFVKESKQDESGMPNNRFLAERTGGTYSTLKVQPAELEDSGVYFCASSPRTGEGPYGYTFGSGTRLTVV.

V usage is TRBV12-5 and J usage is TRBJ1-4, with 7 bases fitting TRBD1. The germline gives CDR1 LGHNT, CDR2 FRNRAP. With 3 bases clipped from V and 4 bases from J, the junction kept 5 bases outside the gene matches. CDR3 length: 15 amino acids. CDR3 residues: CASGLVRDSNEKLFF. DNA for the CDR3: TGTGCTAGTGGTTTAGTCCGGGACAGTAATGAAAAACTGTTTTTT.

Written as DNA, the CDR3 is TGTGCCAGCAGTGAGACGAGAGCAACTAATGAAAAACTGTTTTTT. Translation: CASSETRATNEKLFF. This chain connects TRBV2 to TRBJ1-4; D remains ambiguous. Germline V CDR1 and CDR2: SNHLY, FYNNEI. Trimming took off 3 bases at V and 0 bases at J, with 8 bases between the two ends. The CDR3 is 15 residues long.

The chain uses TRBV6-5 and TRBJ2-1; D ambiguous. Germline loops: CDR1 MNHEY, CDR2 SVGAGI. The CDR3 loop spans 11 amino acids. Trimming took off 5 bases at V and 7 bases at J, with 6 bases between the two ends. The CDR3 loop reads CASSNSNEQFF. DNA for the CDR3: TGTGCCAGCAGTAATTCTAATGAGCAGTTCTTC.

The chain carries TRBV7-3 and TRBJ2-1, with D tentatively TRBD1 or TRBD2 (5 bases each). This CDR3 spans 16 amino acids. Between the trimmed V and J ends, which lost 5 bases and 0 bases, there was a span of 14 bases. Germline CDR1 reads SGHTA; CDR2 reads FQGTGA. The CDR3 loop is CASSPQGTSSYNEQFF. The DNA for the CDR3 is TGTGCCAGCAGCCCGCAAGGGACCAGCTCCTACAATGAGCAGTTCTTC.

J is TRBJ1-2 and V is TRBV6-6; 7 positions match TRBD1. J lost 5 bases, V lost 1 base, and 4 bases had no gene match. Germline V CDR1 and CDR2: MNHNY, SVGAGI (reference sequence). The CDR3 is 14 residues long. In DNA form, the CDR3 reads TGTGCCAGCAGTTACTTGACAGGGCTTTATGGCTACACCTTC. This encodes CASSYLTGLYGYTF.

The J gene is TRBJ1-1, the V gene TRBV2; no definite D call. The germline CDR1 and CDR2 sequences are SNHLY and FYNNEI. The CDR3 covers 18 residues. V was trimmed by 2 bases and J by 5 bases, leaving 24 bases between them. The CDR3 here is CASSENPHRRLGSTEAFF. CDR3 in DNA: TGTGCCAGCAGTGAAAACCCACACAGAAGGTTAGGGAGTACTGAAGCTTTCTTT.

The rearrangement joins TRBV11-2 to TRBJ1-3; no definite D call. Looked up from germline, CDR1 is SGHAT and CDR2 is FQNNGV. This CDR3 comprises 14 residues. The V end was cut by 3 bases, the J end by 1 base, with 7 bases between. The CDR3 DNA follows: TGTGCCAGCAGCTTGGCGGGGTCTGGAAACACCATATATTTT. It specifies CASSLAGSGNTIYF.

As to this clone: Germline and junction disagree at one end, which may indicate a read error. V gene TRBV5-1 combines with J gene TRBJ2-3; 7 nucleotides agree with TRBD2. The CDR3 totals 15 residues. CDR1 and CDR2 (germline): SGHRS, YFSETQ. For the CDR3, the DNA is TGCGCCAGCCGGGTGAGCGGGGCTAGCACAGATATGCAGTATTTT. Protein sequence: CASRVSGASTDMQYF. Full variable domain (outside the CDR3, taken from reference TRBV5-1 and TRBJ2-3): KAGVTQTPRYLIKTRGQQVTLSCSPISGHRSVSWYQQTPGQGLQFLFEYFSETQRNKGNFPGRFSGRQFSNSRSEMNVSTLELGDSALYLCASRVSGASTDMQYFGPGTRLTVL.